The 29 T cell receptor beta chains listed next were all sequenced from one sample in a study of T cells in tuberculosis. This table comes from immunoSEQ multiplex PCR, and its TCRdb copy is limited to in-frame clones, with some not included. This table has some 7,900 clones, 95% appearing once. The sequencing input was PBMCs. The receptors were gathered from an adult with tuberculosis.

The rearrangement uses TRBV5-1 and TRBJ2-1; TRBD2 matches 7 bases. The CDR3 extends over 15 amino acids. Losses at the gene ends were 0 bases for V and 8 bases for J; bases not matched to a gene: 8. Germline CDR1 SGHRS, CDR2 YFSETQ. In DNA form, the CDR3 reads TGCGCCAGCAGCTTGGGAACTAGCGTTTTCTATGAGCAGTTCTTC. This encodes CASSLGTSVFYEQFF.

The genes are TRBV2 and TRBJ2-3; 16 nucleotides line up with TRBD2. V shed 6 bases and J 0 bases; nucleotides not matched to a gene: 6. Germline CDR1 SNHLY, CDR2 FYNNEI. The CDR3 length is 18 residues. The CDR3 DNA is TGTGCCAGCAGGGCGGGACTAGCGGGGGGGACTAGCACAGATACGCAGTATTTT. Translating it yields CASRAGLAGGTSTDTQYF. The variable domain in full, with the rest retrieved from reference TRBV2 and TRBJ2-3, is EPEVTQTPSHQVTQMGQEVILRCVPISNHLYFYWYRQILGQKVEFLVSFYNNEISEKSEIFDDQFSVERPDGSNFTLKIRSTKLEDSAMYFCASRAGLAGGTSTDTQYFGPGTRLTVL.

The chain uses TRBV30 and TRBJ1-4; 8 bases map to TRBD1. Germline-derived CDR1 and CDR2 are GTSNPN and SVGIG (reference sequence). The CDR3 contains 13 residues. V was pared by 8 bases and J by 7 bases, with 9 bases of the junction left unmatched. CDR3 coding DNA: TGTGCCGGAATCCAGGGGGCCGGTGAAAAACTGTTTTTT. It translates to CAGIQGAGEKLFF.

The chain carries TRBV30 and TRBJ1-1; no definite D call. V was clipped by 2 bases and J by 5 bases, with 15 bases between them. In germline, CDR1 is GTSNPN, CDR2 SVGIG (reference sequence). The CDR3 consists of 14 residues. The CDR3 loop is CAWSPPGRRTEAFF. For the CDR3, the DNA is TGTGCCTGGAGTCCCCCGGGAAGGAGAACTGAAGCTTTCTTT. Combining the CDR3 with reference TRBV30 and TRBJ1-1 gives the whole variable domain SQTIHQWPATLVQPVGSPLSLECTVEGTSNPNLYWYRQAAGRGLQLLFYSVGIGQISSEVPQNLSASRPQDRQFILSSKKLLLSDSGFYLCAWSPPGRRTEAFFGQGTRLTVV.

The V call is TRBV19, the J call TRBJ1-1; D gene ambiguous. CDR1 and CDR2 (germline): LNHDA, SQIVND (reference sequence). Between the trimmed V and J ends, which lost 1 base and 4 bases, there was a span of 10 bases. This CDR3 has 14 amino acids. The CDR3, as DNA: TGTGCCAGTAGTATAGGGGGAGGCGGCACTGAAGCTTTCTTT. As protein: CASSIGGGGTEAFF. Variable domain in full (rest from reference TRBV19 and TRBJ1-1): DGGITQSPKYLFRKEGQNVTLSCEQNLNHDAMYWYRQDPGQGLRLIYYSQIVNDFQKGDIAEGYSVSREKKESFPLTVTSAQKNPTAFYLCASSIGGGGTEAFFGQGTRLTVV.

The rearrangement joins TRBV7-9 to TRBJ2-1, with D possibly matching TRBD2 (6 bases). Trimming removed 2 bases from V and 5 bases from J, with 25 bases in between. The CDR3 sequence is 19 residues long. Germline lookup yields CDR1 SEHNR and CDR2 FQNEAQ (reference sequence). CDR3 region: CASSLPPKLSSGRHNEQFF. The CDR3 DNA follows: TGTGCCAGCAGCTTACCCCCAAAATTATCGAGCGGGCGGCACAATGAGCAGTTCTTC.

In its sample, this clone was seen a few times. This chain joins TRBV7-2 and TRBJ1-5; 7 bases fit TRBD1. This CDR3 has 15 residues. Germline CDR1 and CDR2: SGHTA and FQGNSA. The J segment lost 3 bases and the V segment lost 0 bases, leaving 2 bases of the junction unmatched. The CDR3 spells CASSLADRDNQPQHF. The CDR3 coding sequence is TGTGCCAGCAGCTTAGCCGACAGGGACAATCAGCCCCAGCATTTT.

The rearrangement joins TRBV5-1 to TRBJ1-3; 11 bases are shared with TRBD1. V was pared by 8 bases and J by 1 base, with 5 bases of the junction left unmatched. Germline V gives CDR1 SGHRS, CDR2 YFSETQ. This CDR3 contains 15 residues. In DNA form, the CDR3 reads TGCGCCAGTGGGACAGGGGGTAGTTCTGGAAACACCATATATTTT. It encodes CASGTGGSSGNTIYF.

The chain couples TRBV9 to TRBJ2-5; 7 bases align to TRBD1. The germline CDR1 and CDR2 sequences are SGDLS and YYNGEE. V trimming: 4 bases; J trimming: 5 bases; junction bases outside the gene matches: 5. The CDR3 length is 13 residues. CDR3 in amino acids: CASSLTGTETQYF. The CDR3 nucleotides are TGTGCCAGCAGCTTGACAGGGACGGAGACCCAGTACTTC.

CDR3 DNA sequence: TGTGCCAGCAGTGCCGGACAGGGCAATGAGCAGTTCTTC. Its translation is CASSAGQGNEQFF. This chain connects TRBV25-1 to TRBJ2-1; 8 positions agree with TRBD1. With 4 bases clipped from V and 6 bases from J, the junction kept 2 bases outside the gene matches. Germline V gene data show CDR1 as MGHDK and CDR2 as SYGVNS. This CDR3 spans 13 amino acids.

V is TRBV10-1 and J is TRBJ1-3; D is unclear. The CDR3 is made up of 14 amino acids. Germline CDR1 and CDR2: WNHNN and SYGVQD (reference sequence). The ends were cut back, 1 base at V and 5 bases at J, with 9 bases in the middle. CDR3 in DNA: TGCGCCAGCAGTGAGTTCGGGGTTAGAAACACCATATATTTT. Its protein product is CASSEFGVRNTIYF.

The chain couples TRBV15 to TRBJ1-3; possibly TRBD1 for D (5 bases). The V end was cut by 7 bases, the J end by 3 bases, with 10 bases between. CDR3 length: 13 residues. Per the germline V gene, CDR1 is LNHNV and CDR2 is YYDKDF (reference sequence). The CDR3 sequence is CATKVQGGNTIYF. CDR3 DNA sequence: TGTGCCACCAAGGTCCAGGGTGGAAACACCATATATTTT.

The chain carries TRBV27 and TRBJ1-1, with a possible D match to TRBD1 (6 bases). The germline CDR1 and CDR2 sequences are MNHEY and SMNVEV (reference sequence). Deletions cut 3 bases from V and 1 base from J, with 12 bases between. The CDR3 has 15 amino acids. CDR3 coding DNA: TGTGCCAGCAGTTTCTCAGGGGCGGGGAACACTGAAGCTTTCTTT. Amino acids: CASSFSGAGNTEAFF.

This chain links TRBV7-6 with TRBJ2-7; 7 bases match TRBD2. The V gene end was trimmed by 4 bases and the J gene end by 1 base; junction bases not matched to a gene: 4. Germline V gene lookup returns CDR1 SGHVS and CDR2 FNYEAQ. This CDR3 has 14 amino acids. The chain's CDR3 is CASSSGTTSYEQYF. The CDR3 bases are TGTGCCAGCAGCTCTGGGACTACTTCCTACGAGCAGTACTTC.

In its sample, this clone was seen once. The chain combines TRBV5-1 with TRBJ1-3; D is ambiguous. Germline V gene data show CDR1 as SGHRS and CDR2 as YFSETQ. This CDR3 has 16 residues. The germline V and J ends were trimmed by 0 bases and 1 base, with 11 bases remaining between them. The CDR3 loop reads CASSLDWVGSGNTIYF. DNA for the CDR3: TGCGCCAGCAGCTTGGATTGGGTCGGGTCTGGAAACACCATATATTTT.

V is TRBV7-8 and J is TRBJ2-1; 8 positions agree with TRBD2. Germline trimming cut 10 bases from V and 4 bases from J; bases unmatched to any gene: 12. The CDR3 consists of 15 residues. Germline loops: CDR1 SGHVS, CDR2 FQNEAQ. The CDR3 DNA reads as TGTGCCACAAGCAGTAGGGTAGCGGGGTACAATGAGCAGTTCTTC. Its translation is CATSSRVAGYNEQFF.

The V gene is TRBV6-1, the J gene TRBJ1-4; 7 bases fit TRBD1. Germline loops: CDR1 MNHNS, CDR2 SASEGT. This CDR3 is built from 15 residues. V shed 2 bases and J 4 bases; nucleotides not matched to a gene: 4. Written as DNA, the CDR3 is TGTGCCAGCAGTGAAATAAGGGGGCGTAATGAAAAACTGTTTTTT. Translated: CASSEIRGRNEKLFF.

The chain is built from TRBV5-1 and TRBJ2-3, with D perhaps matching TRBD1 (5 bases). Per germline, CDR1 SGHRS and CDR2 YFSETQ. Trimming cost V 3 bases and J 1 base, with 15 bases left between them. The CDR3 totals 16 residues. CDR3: CASSSEDRPGTDTQYF. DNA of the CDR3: TGCGCCAGCAGCTCAGAAGACAGACCAGGCACAGATACGCAGTATTTT.

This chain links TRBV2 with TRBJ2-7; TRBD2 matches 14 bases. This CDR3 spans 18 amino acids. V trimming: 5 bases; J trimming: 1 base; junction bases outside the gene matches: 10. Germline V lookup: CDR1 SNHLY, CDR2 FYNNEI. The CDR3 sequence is CASSYRTSGRSLSYEQYF. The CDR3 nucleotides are TGTGCCAGCAGTTACCGGACTAGCGGGAGGTCCTTATCCTACGAGCAGTACTTC.

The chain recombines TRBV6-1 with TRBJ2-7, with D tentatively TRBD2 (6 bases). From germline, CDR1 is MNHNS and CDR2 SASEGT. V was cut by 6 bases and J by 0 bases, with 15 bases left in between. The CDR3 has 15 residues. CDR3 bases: TGTGCCAGCAGCAAGGGCGGGGCGGGCTCCTACGAGCAGTACTTC. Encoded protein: CASSKGGAGSYEQYF.

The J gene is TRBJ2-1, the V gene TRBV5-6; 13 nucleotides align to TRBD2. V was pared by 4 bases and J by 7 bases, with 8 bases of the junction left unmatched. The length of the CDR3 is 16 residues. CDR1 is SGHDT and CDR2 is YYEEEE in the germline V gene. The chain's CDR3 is CASSPELAGGHNEQFF. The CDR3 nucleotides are TGTGCCAGCAGCCCCGAACTAGCGGGGGGGCATAATGAGCAGTTCTTC.

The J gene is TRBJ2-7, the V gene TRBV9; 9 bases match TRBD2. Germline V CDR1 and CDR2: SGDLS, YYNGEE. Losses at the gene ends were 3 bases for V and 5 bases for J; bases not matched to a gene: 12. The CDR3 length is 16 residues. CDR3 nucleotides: TGTGCCAGCAGCGCCCTGGAAGTAGCGGGAGATGACGAGCAGTACTTC. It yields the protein CASSALEVAGDDEQYF.

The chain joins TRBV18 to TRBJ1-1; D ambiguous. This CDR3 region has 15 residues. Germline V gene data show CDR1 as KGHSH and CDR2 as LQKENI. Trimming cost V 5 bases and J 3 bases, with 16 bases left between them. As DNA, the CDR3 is TGTGCCAGCTCAAAGCGGAGAGGAGGAGACACTGAAGCTTTCTTT. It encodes CASSKRRGGDTEAFF.

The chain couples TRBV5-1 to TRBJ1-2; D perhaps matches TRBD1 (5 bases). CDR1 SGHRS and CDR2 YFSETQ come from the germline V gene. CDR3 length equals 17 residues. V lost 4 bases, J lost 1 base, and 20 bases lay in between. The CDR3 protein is CASSQNLGGGFNYGYTF. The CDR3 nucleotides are TGCGCCAGCAGCCAAAACCTCGGGGGAGGGTTTAACTATGGCTACACCTTC.

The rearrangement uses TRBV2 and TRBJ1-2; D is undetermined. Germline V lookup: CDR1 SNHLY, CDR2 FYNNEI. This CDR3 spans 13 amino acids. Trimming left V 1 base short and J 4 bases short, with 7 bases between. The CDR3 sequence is CASSEGEVYGYTF. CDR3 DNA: TGTGCCAGCAGTGAAGGGGAGGTCTATGGCTACACCTTC.

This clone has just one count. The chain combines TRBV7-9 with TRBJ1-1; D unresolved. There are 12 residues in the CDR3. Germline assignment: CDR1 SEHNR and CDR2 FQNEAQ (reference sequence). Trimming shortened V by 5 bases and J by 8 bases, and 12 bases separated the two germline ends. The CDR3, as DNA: TGTGCCAGCAGCGTCTACTCTAGGGAAGCTTTCTTT. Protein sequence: CASSVYSREAFF.

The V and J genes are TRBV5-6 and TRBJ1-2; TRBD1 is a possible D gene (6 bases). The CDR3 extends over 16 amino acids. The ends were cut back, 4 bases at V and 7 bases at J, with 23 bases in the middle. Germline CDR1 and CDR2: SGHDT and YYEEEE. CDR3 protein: CASSLWGLSYAGGYTF. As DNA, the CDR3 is TGTGCCAGCAGCCTTTGGGGGCTATCATACGCGGGTGGCTACACCTTC.

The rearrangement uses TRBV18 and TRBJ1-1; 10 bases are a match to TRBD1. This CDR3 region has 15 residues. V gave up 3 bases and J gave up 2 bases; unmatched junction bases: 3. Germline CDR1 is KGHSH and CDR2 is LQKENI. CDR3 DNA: TGTGCCAGCTCACCCGACAGGGGGCGAAACACTGAAGCTTTCTTT. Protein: CASSPDRGRNTEAFF.

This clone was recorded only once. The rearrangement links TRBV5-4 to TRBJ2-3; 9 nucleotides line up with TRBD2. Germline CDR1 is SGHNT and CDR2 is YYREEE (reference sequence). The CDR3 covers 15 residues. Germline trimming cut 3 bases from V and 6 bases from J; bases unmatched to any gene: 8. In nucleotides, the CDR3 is TGTGCCAGCAGCTCCCAGCGGGGGGCCCTCGATACGCAGTATTTT. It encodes CASSSQRGALDTQYF.